There are a few counts of the clone carrying this T cell receptor beta chain. The antigen is not known. Researchers ran the PCR with 60 Vbeta and 13 Jbeta primers. This table comes from immunoSEQ multiplex PCR, and its TCRdb copy is limited to in-frame clones, with some not included. This sample carries hundreds of thousands of clones, more than 55% of them seen once, and the ten largest clones take 2% to 2.5%. This sample was included in a study of cytomegalovirus exposure and HLA in healthy donors. The V gene's germline CDR1 is KGHSH and CDR2 LQKENI. Trimming left V 3 bases short and J 5 bases short, with 11 bases between. The CDR3 extends over 14 amino acids. Findings of the study overall: Later analysis reportedly placed an Asian-associated ancestry cluster below the roughly 690-donor mean in N-insertions.

Input material: PBMCs. The V and J genes are TRBV18 and TRBJ1-5; D possibly corresponds to TRBD1 (6 bases). This TCR derives from a female donor in good health and CMV-seronegative. Written as DNA, the CDR3 is TGTGCCAGCTCACCCTACAGGGATTATCAGCCCCAGCATTTT. This encodes CASSPYRDYQPQHF.